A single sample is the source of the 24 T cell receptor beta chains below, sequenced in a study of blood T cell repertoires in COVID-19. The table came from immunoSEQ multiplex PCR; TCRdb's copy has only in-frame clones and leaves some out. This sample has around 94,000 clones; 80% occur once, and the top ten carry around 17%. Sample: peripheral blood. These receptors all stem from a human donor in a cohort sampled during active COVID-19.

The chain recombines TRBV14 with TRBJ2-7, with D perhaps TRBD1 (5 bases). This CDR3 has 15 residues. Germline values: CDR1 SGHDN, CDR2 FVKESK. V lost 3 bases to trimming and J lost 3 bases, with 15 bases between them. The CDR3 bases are TGTGCCAGCAGCCAGGGGCACCCGATATTCTACGAGCAGTACTTC. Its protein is CASSQGHPIFYEQYF.

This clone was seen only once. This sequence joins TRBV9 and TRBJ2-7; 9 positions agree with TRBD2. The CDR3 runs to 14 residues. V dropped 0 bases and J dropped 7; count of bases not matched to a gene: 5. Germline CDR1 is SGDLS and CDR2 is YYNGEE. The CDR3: CASSVGVSGREQYF. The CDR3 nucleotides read TGTGCCAGCAGCGTAGGCGTTAGCGGGAGAGAGCAGTACTTC. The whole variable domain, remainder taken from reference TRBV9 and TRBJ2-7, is DSGVTQTPKHLITATGQRVTLRCSPRSGDLSVYWYQQSLDQGLQFLIQYYNGEERAKGNILERFSAQQFPDLHSELNLSSLELGDSALYFCASSVGVSGREQYFGPGTRLTVT.

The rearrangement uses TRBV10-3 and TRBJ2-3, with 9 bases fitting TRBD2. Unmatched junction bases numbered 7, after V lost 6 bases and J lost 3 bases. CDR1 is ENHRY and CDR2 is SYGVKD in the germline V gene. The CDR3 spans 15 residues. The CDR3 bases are TGTGCCATCAGGGGGGGACTAGCCGGGACAGATACGCAGTATTTT. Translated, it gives CAIRGGLAGTDTQYF.

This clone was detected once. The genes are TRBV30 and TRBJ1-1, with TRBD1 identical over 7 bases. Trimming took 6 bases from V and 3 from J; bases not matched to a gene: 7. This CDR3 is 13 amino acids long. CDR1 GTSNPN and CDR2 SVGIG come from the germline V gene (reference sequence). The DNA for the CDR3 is TGTGCCTGCGACAGGGTCCAGGACACTGAAGCTTTCTTT. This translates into CACDRVQDTEAFF.

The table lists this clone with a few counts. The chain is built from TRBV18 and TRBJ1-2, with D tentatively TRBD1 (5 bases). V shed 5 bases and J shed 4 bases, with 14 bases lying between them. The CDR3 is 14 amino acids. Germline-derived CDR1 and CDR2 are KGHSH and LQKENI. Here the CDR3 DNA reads TGTGCCAGCTCAGCGGGGGAGACCGGCTATGGCTACACCTTC. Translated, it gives CASSAGETGYGYTF.

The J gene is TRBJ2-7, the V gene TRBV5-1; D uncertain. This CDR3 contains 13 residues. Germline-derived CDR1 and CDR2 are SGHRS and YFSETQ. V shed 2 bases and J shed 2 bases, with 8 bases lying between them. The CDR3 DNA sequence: TGCGCCAGCAGCTTAGGCGGAACCTACGAGCAGTACTTC. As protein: CASSLGGTYEQYF.

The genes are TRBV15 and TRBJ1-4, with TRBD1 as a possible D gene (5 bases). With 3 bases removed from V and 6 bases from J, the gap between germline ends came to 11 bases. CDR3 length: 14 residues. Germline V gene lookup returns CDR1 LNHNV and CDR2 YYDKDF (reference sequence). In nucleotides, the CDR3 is TGTGCCACCAGCAGGCTCCGGGGGGATGAAAAACTGTTTTTT. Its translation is CATSRLRGDEKLFF.

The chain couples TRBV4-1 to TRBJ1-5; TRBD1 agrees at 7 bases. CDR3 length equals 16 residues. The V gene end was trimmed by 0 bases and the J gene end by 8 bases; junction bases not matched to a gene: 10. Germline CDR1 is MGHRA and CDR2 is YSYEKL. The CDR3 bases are TGCGCCAGCAGCCAAGATCCCTCAGGGGGGCGGAAGCCCCAGCATTTT. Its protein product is CASSQDPSGGRKPQHF.

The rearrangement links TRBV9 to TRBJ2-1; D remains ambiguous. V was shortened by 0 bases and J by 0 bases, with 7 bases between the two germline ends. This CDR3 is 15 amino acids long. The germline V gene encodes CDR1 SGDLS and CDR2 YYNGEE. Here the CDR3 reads CASSVDPSSYNEQFF. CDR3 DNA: TGTGCCAGCAGCGTAGATCCCAGCTCCTACAATGAGCAGTTCTTC. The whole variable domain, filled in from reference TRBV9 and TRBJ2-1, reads DSGVTQTPKHLITATGQRVTLRCSPRSGDLSVYWYQQSLDQGLQFLIQYYNGEERAKGNILERFSAQQFPDLHSELNLSSLELGDSALYFCASSVDPSSYNEQFFGPGTRLTVL.

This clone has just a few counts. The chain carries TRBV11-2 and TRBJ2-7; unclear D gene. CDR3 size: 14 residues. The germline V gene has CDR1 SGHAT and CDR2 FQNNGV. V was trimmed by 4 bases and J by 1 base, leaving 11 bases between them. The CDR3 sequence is CASSSGLLSYEQYF. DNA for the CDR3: TGTGCCAGCAGCTCGGGTCTATTGTCCTACGAGCAGTACTTC.

The CDR3: CAWSPTTDYRWYEQYF. The CDR3 bases are TGTGCCTGGAGTCCCACGACGGACTACCGGTGGTACGAGCAGTACTTC. The J gene is TRBJ2-7, the V gene TRBV30; D is possibly TRBD2 (6 bases). V was clipped by 2 bases and J by 4 bases, with 21 bases between them. The CDR3 length is 16 residues. Germline assignment: CDR1 GTSNPN and CDR2 SVGIG (reference sequence).

CDR3 nucleotide sequence: TGTGCCACCAGCAGAGATCCACAGGGAAACGATGGCTACACCTTC. As protein: CATSRDPQGNDGYTF. The V call is TRBV15, the J call TRBJ1-2, with D maybe TRBD1 (6 bases). CDR3 size: 15 residues. Trimming pared 0 bases from V and 6 bases from J, leaving 14 bases between. Germline CDR1 is LNHNV and CDR2 is YYDKDF (reference sequence).

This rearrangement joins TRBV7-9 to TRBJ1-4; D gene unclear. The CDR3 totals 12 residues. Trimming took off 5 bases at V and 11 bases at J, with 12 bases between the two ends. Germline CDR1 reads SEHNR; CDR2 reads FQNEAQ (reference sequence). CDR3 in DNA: TGTGCCAGCAGCCAGAATTCGGGGAAACTGTTTTTT. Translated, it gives CASSQNSGKLFF.

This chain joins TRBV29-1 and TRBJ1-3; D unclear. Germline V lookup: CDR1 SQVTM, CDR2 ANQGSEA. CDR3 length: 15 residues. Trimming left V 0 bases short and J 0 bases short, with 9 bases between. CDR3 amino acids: CSVEDHTASGNTIYF. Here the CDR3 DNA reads TGCAGCGTTGAAGATCACACCGCCTCTGGAAACACCATATATTTT.

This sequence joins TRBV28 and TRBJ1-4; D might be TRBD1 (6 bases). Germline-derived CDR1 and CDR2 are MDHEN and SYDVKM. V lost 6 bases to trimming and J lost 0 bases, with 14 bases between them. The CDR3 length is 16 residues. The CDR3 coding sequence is TGTGCCAGCAGCTACCCGGACAGTGCAACTAATGAAAAACTGTTTTTT. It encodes CASSYPDSATNEKLFF.

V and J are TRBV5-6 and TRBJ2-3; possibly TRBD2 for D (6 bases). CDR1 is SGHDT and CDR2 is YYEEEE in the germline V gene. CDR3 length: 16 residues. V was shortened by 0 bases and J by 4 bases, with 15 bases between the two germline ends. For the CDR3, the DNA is TGTGCCAGCAGCTTGGCCTGGAGGGGATTGGCAGATACGCAGTATTTT. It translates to CASSLAWRGLADTQYF.

CDR3 coding DNA: TGTGCCAGCAGTTCTCGGGAACCGGCTTTCTTT. Translation gives CASSSREPAFF. The chain recombines TRBV28 with TRBJ1-1; D uncertain. The V end lost 4 bases, the J end lost 11 bases, and 11 bases lay between the germline ends. Per the germline V gene, CDR1 is MDHEN and CDR2 is SYDVKM. The CDR3 is 11 residues long.

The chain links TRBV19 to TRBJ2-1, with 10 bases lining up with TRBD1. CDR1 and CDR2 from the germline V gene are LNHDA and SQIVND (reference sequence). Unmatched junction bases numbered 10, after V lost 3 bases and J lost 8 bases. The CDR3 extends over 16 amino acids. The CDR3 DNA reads TGTGCCAGTAGTATGGGGACAGGGGCCCGCGGGGATGAGCAGTTCTTC. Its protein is CASSMGTGARGDEQFF.

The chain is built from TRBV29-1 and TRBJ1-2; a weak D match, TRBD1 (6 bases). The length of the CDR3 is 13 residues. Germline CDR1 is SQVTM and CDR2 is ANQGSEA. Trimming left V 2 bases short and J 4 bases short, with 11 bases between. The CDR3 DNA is TGCAGCGTTGAAATGGCGGACAGCTATGGCTACACCTTC. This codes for CSVEMADSYGYTF.

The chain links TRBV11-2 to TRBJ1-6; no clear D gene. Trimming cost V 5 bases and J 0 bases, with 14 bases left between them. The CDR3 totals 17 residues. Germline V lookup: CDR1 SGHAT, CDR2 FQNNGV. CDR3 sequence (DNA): TGTGCCAGCAGCCCCAAGAGGTCAAGCTCCTATAATTCACCCCTCCACTTT. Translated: CASSPKRSSSYNSPLHF.

CDR3 coding DNA: TGTGCCACACAGGGGGAGGCCAAAAACATTCAGTACTTC. Translating it yields CATQGEAKNIQYF. V gene TRBV19 combines with J gene TRBJ2-4; 8 positions agree with TRBD1. CDR1 LNHDA and CDR2 SQIVND come from the germline V gene (reference sequence). The CDR3 sequence is 13 residues long. The ends lost 10 bases at V and 1 base at J; junction bases unmatched: 3.

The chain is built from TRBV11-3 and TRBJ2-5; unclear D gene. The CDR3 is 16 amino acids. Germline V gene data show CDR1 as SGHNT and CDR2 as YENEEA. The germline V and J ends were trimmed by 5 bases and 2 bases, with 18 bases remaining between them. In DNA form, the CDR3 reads TGTGCCAGCAGCCGATTATATTGTAGCACACAAGAGACCCAGTACTTC. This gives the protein CASSRLYCSTQETQYF.

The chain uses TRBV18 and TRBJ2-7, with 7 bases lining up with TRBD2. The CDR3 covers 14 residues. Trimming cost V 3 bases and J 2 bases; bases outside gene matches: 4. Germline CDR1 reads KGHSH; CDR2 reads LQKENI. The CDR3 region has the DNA TGTGCCAGCTCACCGCCGGGGACTACCTACGAGCAGTACTTC. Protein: CASSPPGTTYEQYF.

The CDR3 DNA sequence: TGTGCCAGCAGCCAGTCACCGGGACAGTATACTGAAGCTTTCTTT. This encodes CASSQSPGQYTEAFF. This chain connects TRBV3-1 (or the pseudogene TRBV3-2) to TRBJ1-1; the match to TRBD1 covers 7 bases. This CDR3 comprises 15 residues. The junction had 9 bases not matched to a gene; V was cut back by 3 bases and J by 5 bases. Germline CDR1 LGHDT, CDR2 YNNKEL (reference sequence).